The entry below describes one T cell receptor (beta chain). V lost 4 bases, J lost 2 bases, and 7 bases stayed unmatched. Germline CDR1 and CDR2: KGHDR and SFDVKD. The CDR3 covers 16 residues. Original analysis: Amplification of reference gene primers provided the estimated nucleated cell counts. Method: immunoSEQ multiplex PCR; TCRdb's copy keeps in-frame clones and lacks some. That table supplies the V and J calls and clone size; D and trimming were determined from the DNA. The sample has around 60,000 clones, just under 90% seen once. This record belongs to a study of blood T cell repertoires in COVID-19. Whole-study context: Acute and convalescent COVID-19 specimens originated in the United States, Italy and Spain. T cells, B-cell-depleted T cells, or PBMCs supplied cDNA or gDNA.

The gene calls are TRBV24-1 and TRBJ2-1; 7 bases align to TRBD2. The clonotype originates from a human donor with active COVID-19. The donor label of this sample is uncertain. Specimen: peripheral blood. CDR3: CATSDRRGSAYNEQFF. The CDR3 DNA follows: TGTGCCACCAGTGACAGGCGCGGGAGCGCCTACAATGAGCAGTTCTTC.